This T cell receptor (beta chain) was sequenced during a study of CD8 T cells in ankylosing spondylitis. Researchers built TCR beta libraries using quantitative 5'-RACE with molecular barcodes. TCRdb processed the 5' RACE reads anew with MiXCR; each CDR3 protein has one entry. This sample carries about 540,000 distinct CDR3 sequences, 10% to 15% of them seen once, and the ten largest clones take approximately 7%. Overall study findings and caveats: Matched ankylosing spondylitis synovial fluid reportedly contained a significantly enriched population of disease-linked clones. Ankylosing spondylitis blood appeared to carry a characteristic TCR beta motif of eight or nine highly homologous variants. Earlier studies detected some motif variants in reactive arthritis synovial fluid and blood. Disease-linked clones, CD8+, were relatively rare in peripheral blood.

CDR3 size: 13 residues. Germline loops: CDR1 LGHDT, CDR2 YNNKEL (reference sequence). With 3 bases removed from V and 5 bases from J, the gap between germline ends came to 8 bases. Worth noting for this clonotype: The antigen remains undetermined.

The sequencing sample was made of blood, either unsorted or a sorted T cell fraction (not recorded which). The sequence came from a male donor with ankylosing spondylitis. V is TRBV3-1 and J is TRBJ2-4; no firm D call. The DNA of the CDR3 is TGTGCCAGCAGCCATGGTCCACAAAACATTCAGTACTTC. Translating it yields CASSHGPQNIQYF.